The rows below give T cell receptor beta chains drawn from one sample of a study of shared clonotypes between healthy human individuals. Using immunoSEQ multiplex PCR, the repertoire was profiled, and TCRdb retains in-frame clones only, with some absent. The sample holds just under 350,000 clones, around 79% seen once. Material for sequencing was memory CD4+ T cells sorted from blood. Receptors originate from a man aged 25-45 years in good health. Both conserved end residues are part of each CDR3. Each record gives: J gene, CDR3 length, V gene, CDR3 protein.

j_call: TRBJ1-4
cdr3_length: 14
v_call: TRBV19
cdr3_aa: CASSVQTTNEKLFF

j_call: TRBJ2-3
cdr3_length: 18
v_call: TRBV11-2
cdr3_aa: CASSSCRTSGRCTDTQYF

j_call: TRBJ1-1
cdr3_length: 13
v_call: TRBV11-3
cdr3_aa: CASSQAWNTEAFF

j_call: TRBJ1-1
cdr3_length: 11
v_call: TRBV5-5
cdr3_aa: CASSFYSEAFF

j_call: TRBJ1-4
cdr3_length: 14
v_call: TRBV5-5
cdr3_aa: CASSLERVNEKLFF

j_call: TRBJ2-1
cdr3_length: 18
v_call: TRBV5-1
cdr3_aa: CASSLGTSGIFPYNEQFF

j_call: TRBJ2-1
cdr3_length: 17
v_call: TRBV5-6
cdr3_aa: CASSLALGLAGGPEQFF

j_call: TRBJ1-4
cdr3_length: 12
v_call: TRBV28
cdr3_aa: CASSSNNRRLFF

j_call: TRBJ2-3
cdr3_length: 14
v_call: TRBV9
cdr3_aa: CASSPTPKWQSQYF

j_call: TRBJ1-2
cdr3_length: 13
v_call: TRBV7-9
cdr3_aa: CASSLFDSYGYTF

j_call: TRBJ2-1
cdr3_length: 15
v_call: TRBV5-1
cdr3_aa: CASSLTGGKDNEQFF

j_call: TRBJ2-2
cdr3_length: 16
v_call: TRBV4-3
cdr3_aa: CASSFLSLGAGGELFF

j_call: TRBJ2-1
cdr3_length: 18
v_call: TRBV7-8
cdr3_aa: CASSLAGPSSTSYNEQFF

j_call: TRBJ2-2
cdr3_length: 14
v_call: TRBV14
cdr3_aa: CASSQVLSTGELFF

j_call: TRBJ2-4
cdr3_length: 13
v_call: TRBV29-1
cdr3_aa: CSVEVEGGSIQYF

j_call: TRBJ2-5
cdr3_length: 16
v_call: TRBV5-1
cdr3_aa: CASSSTGGSVQETQYF

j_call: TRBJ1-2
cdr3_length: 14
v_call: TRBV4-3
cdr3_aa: CASSQELAGNGYTF

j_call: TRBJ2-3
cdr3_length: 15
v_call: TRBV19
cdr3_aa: CASSISYRVSDTQYF

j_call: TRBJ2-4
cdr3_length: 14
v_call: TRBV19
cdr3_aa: CASSRAGSKNIQYF

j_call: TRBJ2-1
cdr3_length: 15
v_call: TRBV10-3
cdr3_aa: CAISDRSGRHNEQFF

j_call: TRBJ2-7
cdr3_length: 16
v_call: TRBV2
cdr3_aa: CASSHRSSGRGNEQYF

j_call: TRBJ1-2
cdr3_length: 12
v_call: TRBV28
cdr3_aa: CASSRDRYGYTF

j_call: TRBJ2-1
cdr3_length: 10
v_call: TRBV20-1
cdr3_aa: CSALGNEQFF

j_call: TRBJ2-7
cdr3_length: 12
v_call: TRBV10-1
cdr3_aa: CASSRSSYEQYF

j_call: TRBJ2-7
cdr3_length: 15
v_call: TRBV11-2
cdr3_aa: CASRQPGQKAYEQYF

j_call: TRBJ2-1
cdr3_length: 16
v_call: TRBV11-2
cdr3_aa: CASSPVRGSSYNEQFF

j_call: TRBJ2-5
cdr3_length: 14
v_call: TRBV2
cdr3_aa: CASRETSGKETQYF

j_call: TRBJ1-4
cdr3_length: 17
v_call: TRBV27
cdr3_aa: CASRVFGGGGSNEKLFF

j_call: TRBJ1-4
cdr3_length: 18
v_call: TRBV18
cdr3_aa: CASSPLGGRHATNEKLFF

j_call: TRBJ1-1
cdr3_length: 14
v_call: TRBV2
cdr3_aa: CASRAGQSSPSAFF

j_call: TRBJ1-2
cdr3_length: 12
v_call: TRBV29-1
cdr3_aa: CSGLTGLNGYTF

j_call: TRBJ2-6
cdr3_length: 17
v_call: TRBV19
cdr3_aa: CASRPGPSRSGANVLTF

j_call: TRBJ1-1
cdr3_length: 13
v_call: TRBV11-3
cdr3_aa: CASSRQGANEAFF

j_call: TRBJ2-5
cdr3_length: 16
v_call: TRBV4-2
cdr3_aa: CASSLSSGREQETQYF

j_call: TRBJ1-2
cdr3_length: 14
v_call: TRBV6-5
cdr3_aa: CASSPQGGREGYTF

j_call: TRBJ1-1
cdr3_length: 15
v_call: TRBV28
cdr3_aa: CASSPSGTVNTEAFF

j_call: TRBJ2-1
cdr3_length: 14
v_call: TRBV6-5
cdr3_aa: CASKRLAVYNEQFF

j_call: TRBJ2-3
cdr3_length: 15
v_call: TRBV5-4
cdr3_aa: CASSLGGPRTDTQYF

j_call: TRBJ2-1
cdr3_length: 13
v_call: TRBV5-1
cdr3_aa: CASSLNGGVEQFF

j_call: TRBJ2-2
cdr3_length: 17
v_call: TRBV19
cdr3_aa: CASGMSSAAPNTGELFF

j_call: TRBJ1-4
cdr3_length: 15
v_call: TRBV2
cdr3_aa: CASKERWQGREKLFF

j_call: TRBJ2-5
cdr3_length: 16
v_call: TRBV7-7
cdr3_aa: CASSLGGLVSRETQYF

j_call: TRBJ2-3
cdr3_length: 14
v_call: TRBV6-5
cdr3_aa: CASSYMGSTDTQYF

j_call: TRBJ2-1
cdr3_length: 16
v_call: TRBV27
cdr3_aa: CASRRGLAGGEDEQFF

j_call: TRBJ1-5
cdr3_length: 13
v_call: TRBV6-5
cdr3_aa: CASSDRINQPQHF

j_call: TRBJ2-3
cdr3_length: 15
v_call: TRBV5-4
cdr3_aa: CASSADRLATDTQYF

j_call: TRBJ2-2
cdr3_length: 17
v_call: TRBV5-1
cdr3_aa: CASSPGTDRVGTGELFF

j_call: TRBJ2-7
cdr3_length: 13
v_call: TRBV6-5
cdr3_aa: CASSSTGFRLQYF

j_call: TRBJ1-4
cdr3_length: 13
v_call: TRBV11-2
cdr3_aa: CASSPRPFEKLFF

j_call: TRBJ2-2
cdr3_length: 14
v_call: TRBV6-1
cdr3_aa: CASSRDRLDWELFF

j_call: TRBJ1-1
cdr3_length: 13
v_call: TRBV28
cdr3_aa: CASALRPPRSAFF

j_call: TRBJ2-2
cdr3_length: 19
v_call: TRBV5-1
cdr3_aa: CASSLVLLAGARNTGELFF